The 12 T cell receptor beta chains below all came from one sample that was sequenced in a study of CDR3 diversity in severe acne. Each CDR3 protein gets one entry after TCRdb re-called the PCR reads with MiXCR. Seen here are roughly 81,000 distinct CDR3 sequences, about half observed once, and the top ten hold roughly a tenth. What was sequenced was blood. These receptor sequences come from a male donor in good health, serving as a control.

This clonotype was counted ten times or more. This rearrangement joins TRBV2 to TRBJ1-5, with TRBD1 matching over 8 bases. The germline gives CDR1 SNHLY, CDR2 FYNNEI. V lost 6 bases to trimming and J lost 0 bases; unmatched junction nucleotides: 4. This CDR3 region has 15 residues. CDR3 DNA: TGTGCCAGCAGGACTCAGGGGGCTAGCAATCAGCCCCAGCATTTT. Translating gives CASRTQGASNQPQHF.

DNA of the CDR3: TGTGCCAGCAGTGGGGGCAGGGGGGGAGATACGCAGTATTTT. Protein: CASSGGRGGDTQYF. The chain couples TRBV2 to TRBJ2-3, with D perhaps being TRBD1 or TRBD2 (7 bases each). The germline V and J ends were trimmed by 4 bases and 5 bases, with 13 bases remaining between them. The CDR3 has 14 amino acids. Per the germline V gene, CDR1 is SNHLY and CDR2 is FYNNEI.

The gene calls are TRBV6-8 and TRBJ2-1; 9 bases map to TRBD1. This CDR3 spans 15 amino acids. V dropped 6 bases and J dropped 5; count of bases not matched to a gene: 8. Germline loops: CDR1 MNHGY, CDR2 SAAAGT. The DNA for the CDR3 is TGTGCCAGCAGGGGTCCCGGGACAGGGAACAATGAGCAGTTCTTC. It codes for CASRGPGTGNNEQFF.

The chain links TRBV10-3 to TRBJ1-1; 7 bases map to TRBD1. With 5 bases clipped from V and 3 bases from J, the junction kept 3 bases outside the gene matches. Germline V gene sequence: CDR1 ENHRY, CDR2 SYGVKD. The CDR3 spans 13 residues. This chain's CDR3 is CAISWDSYTEAFF. CDR3 in DNA: TGTGCCATCAGTTGGGACAGCTACACTGAAGCTTTCTTT.

The chain couples TRBV10-3 to TRBJ2-1; 14 bases fit TRBD2. J lost 12 bases, V lost 6 bases, and 13 bases had no gene match. Germline CDR1 ENHRY, CDR2 SYGVKD. The CDR3 totals 16 residues. The CDR3 spells CAISNTGTSGSGGQFF. The CDR3 DNA sequence: TGTGCCATCAGCAACACCGGGACTAGCGGGAGTGGTGGGCAGTTCTTC.

This clonotype was seen a handful of times. The rearrangement links TRBV28 to TRBJ2-7, with D hard to call. The CDR3 is made up of 14 amino acids. Germline loops: CDR1 MDHEN, CDR2 SYDVKM. Trimming cost V 4 bases and J 6 bases, with 16 bases left between them. As DNA, the CDR3 is TGTGCCAGCAGTTCCTGGGGAAGCCTTCGCGAGCAGTACTTC. Protein: CASSSWGSLREQYF.

The chain joins TRBV20-1 to TRBJ2-1; perhaps D is TRBD1 or TRBD2 (6 bases each). The CDR3 spans 13 residues. Looked up from germline, CDR1 is DFQATT and CDR2 is SNEGSKA (reference sequence). Between the trimmed V and J ends, which lost 4 bases and 15 bases, there was a span of 22 bases. The CDR3 sequence: CSATNSGAFRGFF. CDR3 bases: TGCAGTGCTACAAACTCGGGGGCGTTCAGGGGGTTCTTC.

This clonotype showed up many times. The chain links TRBV3-1 to TRBJ2-5; D gene uncertain. The CDR3 has 12 residues. Between the trimmed V and J ends, which lost 1 base and 5 bases, there was a span of 5 bases. Per germline, CDR1 LGHDT and CDR2 YNNKEL (reference sequence). The CDR3, as DNA: TGTGCCAGCAGCCAAGTATCGGAGACCCAGTACTTC. Amino acid sequence: CASSQVSETQYF.

A word on this clonotype: This may arise from a read error, as a much more abundant clone is one base away. The J gene is TRBJ2-7, the V gene TRBV18; perhaps TRBD1 as D (8 bases). CDR3 length: 15 amino acids. CDR1 is KGHSH and CDR2 is LQKENI in the germline V gene. The CDR3 loop reads CASSLRGTGAYEQHF. DNA for the CDR3: TGTGCCAGCTCACTGCGGGGGACAGGAGCCTACGAGCAGCACTTC.

This chain uses TRBV5-1 with TRBJ1-6; TRBD1 matches 10 bases. Unmatched junction bases numbered 11, after V lost 3 bases and J lost 8 bases. Germline CDR1 is SGHRS and CDR2 is YFSETQ. This CDR3 comprises 17 residues. CDR3 DNA sequence: TGCGCCAGCAGCTACGGGACAGGGGCCCTCGGGGATTCACCCCTCCACTTT. Protein: CASSYGTGALGDSPLHF.

On this clonotype: A read error may explain this, as a much larger clone is one base away. The chain couples TRBV6-1 to TRBJ2-3; maybe TRBD1 (5 bases). The CDR3 covers 15 residues. V was cut by 10 bases and J by 0 bases, with 17 bases left in between. From germline, CDR1 is MNHNS and CDR2 SASEGT. The CDR3: CATDSLKASTDTQYF. CDR3 DNA: TGTGCCACCGACAGCCTAAAAGCTAGCACAGATACGCAGTATTTT.

This clonotype was seen at least ten times. The chain carries TRBV19 and TRBJ2-3, with 14 bases lining up with TRBD2. Germline CDR1 reads LNHDA; CDR2 reads SQIVND (reference sequence). Trimming removed 3 bases from V and 6 bases from J; junction bases left unmatched: 5. This CDR3 is built from 16 residues. CDR3 region: CASSMGLAGVGDTQYF. The CDR3 region has the DNA TGTGCCAGTAGTATGGGACTAGCGGGAGTGGGGGATACGCAGTATTTT.